The following is a T cell receptor beta chain sequence with its context. Its antigen specificity is not known. No base qualities exist here, and no much larger clone lies one base off it. This sample is drawn from a study of T cell repertoires in cytomegalovirus infection (dated by TCRdb to between 2019 and 2020). The study in broad terms: The peptide stimulations were aimed at well-studied HLA-B-restricted epitopes as well as recently identified HLA-C-restricted CMV epitopes, whose presentation resists viral immunomodulation. Because public TCR beta signatures pointed to carriage of CMV infection together with the matching HLA type, the HLA type of each donor mattered for the analysis. Findings and caveats that apply to the study as a whole: Carriers of CMV infection plus the relevant HLA type were discriminated by the cumulative frequency of public TCR beta family members in the study cohort and in an independent roughly 320-donor cohort. The ex vivo response was dominated by HLA-C-restricted CMV-specific TCR beta clonotypes, which also provided the single most frequent clonotype in two of eight donors.

The treatment or condition label on this specimen signifies: in vitro stimulation with specific CMV peptide epitopes to enrich CMV-specific T cells. For sequencing, an Illumina HiSeq 1500 was employed. Starting from the raw public reads, TCRdb applied fastp trimming at Q25, assembled clones with MiXCR and retained in-frame beta chains. Rows are combined by CDR3 protein, so each entry shows the most common genes and DNA. The sample table contains some 940,000 distinct CDR3 sequences; only one count was recorded for approximately 32% of them. Roughly 13% of the sample comes from the top ten. CDR1 and CDR2 (SGHTS, YDEGEE) derive from the germline V gene. V lost 5 bases and J lost 0 bases; the stretch between them is 11 bases long. The CDR3 goes from the cysteine to the phenylalanine over 15 residues. Solely the CDR3 DNA is kept, with 45 bases framed from the first base.

The input for sequencing was cultured CD8+ T cells from PBMCs, taken from culture after CMV antigen stimulation. The clonotype was recovered from a human donor in good health (CMV status not recorded). Some clones in this sample may be carry-over from other donors' samples. This chain joins TRBV5-8 to TRBJ1-4; the best D guess is TRBD1, with 6 bases matching. For the CDR3, the sequence is CASRPRQATNEKLFF. The DNA is TGTGCCAGCAGACCTCGACAGGCAACTAATGAAAAACTGTTTTTT.